This TCR beta chain is from a study of blood T cell repertoires in COVID-19. For the study at large: COVID-19 samples, acute and convalescent, were from the United States, Italy and Spain. T cells, B-cell-depleted T cells, or PBMCs provided the cDNA or gDNA that served as material.

The repertoire was sequenced with immunoSEQ multiplex PCR; TCRdb's copy has only in-frame clones and lacks some. The sample comprises about 200,000 clones, around 84% of which are singletons, and approximately 10% rests with the top ten. Germline-derived CDR1 and CDR2 are MGHRA and YSYEKL. V was shortened by 1 base and J by 7 bases, with 16 bases between the two germline ends. The length of the CDR3 is 15 residues. What was sequenced was peripheral blood. The J gene is TRBJ1-1, the V gene TRBV4-1; perhaps TRBD1 as D (6 bases). The clonotype was recovered from a man between 50 and 59 years old with active or convalescent COVID-19. The CDR3 nucleotides read TGCGCCAGCAGCCAAGTCGGGGGGACAAACTATGAAGCTTTCTTT. This sequence encodes CASSQVGGTNYEAFF.